These 4 T cell receptor beta chains were all obtained from the same sample, sequenced in a study of T cell responses to AZD1222 COVID-19 vaccine. Using immunoSEQ multiplex PCR, the repertoire was profiled, and TCRdb retains in-frame clones only, with some absent. Of approximately 120,000 clones listed, 89% are singletons. The sample was peripheral blood, taken on day 0 of AZD1222 vaccination. These TCRs come from an adult in good health.

This clone appeared once. The V and J genes are TRBV24-1 and TRBJ2-7; D is unclear. The CDR3 sequence is 10 residues long. The ends were cut back, 8 bases at V and 5 bases at J, with 6 bases in the middle. CDR1 and CDR2 (germline): KGHDR, SFDVKD. The CDR3 sequence: CATKAHEQYF. The CDR3 region has the DNA TGTGCCACCAAGGCCCACGAGCAGTACTTC.

The chain links TRBV5-4 to TRBJ2-7; 12 bases fit TRBD2. Unmatched junction bases numbered 13, after V lost 0 bases and J lost 6 bases. The CDR3 totals 18 residues. The germline V gene encodes CDR1 SGHNT and CDR2 YYREEE (reference sequence). DNA of the CDR3: TGTGCCAGCAGCTTGGGGCTAGCGGGAGGGCCGTTTTCTCGCGAGCAGTACTTC. It codes for CASSLGLAGGPFSREQYF.

This chain joins TRBV27 and TRBJ1-2; 7 bases map to TRBD1. CDR3 length: 16 residues. Germline assignment: CDR1 MNHEY and CDR2 SMNVEV (reference sequence). With V trimmed by 0 bases and J by 7 bases, 11 bases remained unmatched. DNA for the CDR3: TGTGCCAGCAGTTTATCCTTCGGACAGGTATTCTTTGGCTACACCTTC. It yields the protein CASSLSFGQVFFGYTF.

The chain combines TRBV5-1 with TRBJ2-2; 7 nucleotides match TRBD2. CDR1 and CDR2 from the germline V gene are SGHRS and YFSETQ. CDR3 size: 13 residues. Trimming removed 6 bases from V and 4 bases from J; junction bases left unmatched: 3. The CDR3 DNA sequence: TGCGCCAGCACGGCGGGAGTCACCGGGGAGCTGTTTTTT. Translated, it gives CASTAGVTGELFF.